This passage covers 6 T cell receptor beta chains from one sample sequenced in a study of CD8 T cells in Susac syndrome. Random hexamers were used to reverse transcribe about 0.5 to 1 ug of RNA. Each CDR3 protein gets one entry after TCRdb re-called the immunoSEQ multiplex PCR reads with MiXCR. The table shows around 150,000 distinct CDR3 sequences, with over 85% occurring only once. The sequencing input was CD4+ T cells from PBMCs. These receptors all come from a human donor in good health.

V gene TRBV6-2 or TRBV6-3 combines with J gene TRBJ2-1, with D tentatively TRBD1 or TRBD2 (6 bases each). The CDR3 extends over 16 amino acids. Germline V gene data show CDR1 as MNHEY and CDR2 as SVGEGT. V lost 6 bases and J 6 bases, leaving 21 bases between the germline ends. The CDR3 coding sequence is TGTGCCAGCAGCCCCCAGGAGGGGGTGAGTGGCAATGAGCAGTTCTTC. Protein sequence: CASSPQEGVSGNEQFF.

The rearrangement joins TRBV20-1 to TRBJ2-1; 12 bases are shared with TRBD2. This CDR3 comprises 16 residues. Trimming at V came to 3 bases and at J to 10 bases, leaving 13 bases not matched to a gene. Germline CDR1 DFQATT, CDR2 SNEGSKA (reference sequence). CDR3 loop: CSARVLAGGIPHEQFF. For the CDR3, the DNA is TGCAGTGCTAGGGTACTAGCGGGGGGCATCCCCCACGAGCAGTTCTTC.

The genes are TRBV6-6 and TRBJ2-3; D is undetermined. Trimming removed 6 bases at V and 6 bases at J, with 10 bases between. CDR3 length: 12 residues. The germline gives CDR1 MNHNY, CDR2 SVGAGI (reference sequence). CDR3 in DNA: TGTGCCAGCAGACCCGATGGGGATACGCAGTATTTT. Its protein product is CASRPDGDTQYF.

J is TRBJ1-4 and V is TRBV15; no firm D call. This CDR3 has 15 amino acids. V lost 7 bases to trimming and J lost 5 bases, with 17 bases between them. The germline gives CDR1 LNHNV, CDR2 YYDKDF (reference sequence). CDR3 nucleotide sequence: TGTGCCACCAATTCGGGAAAGAGGATGAATGAAAAACTGTTTTTT. It is translated as CATNSGKRMNEKLFF.

V usage is TRBV14 and J usage is TRBJ2-7, with D possibly TRBD2 on 6 matching bases. The CDR3 extends over 14 amino acids. Between the trimmed V and J ends, which lost 3 bases and 6 bases, there was a span of 15 bases. CDR1 and CDR2 from the germline V gene are SGHDN and FVKESK. CDR3 bases: TGTGCCAGCAGCCACGCGGGGTTCAAGGGCGAGCAGTACTTC. Translated: CASSHAGFKGEQYF. The entire variable domain, with the rest obtained from reference TRBV14 and TRBJ2-7, is as follows: EAGVTQFPSHSVIEKGQTVTLRCDPISGHDNLYWYRRVMGKEIKFLLHFVKESKQDESGMPNNRFLAERTGGTYSTLKVQPAELEDSGVYFCASSHAGFKGEQYFGPGTRLTVT.

The V gene is TRBV28, the J gene TRBJ2-3, with 9 bases identical to TRBD1. The CDR3 extends over 14 amino acids. The germline CDR1 and CDR2 sequences are MDHEN and SYDVKM. V trimming: 7 bases; J trimming: 9 bases; junction bases outside the gene matches: 11. The CDR3 nucleotides read TGTGCCAGCACCTTGGGACAGGGTTCGGACACGCAGTATTTT. This codes for CASTLGQGSDTQYF.